These 8 T cell receptor beta chains originate from one sample sequenced in a study of CD8 T cells in ankylosing spondylitis. TCRdb used MiXCR to reprocess the 5' RACE reads, holding one entry per CDR3 protein. The sample carries some 340,000 distinct CDR3 sequences, roughly 14% recorded once. What was sequenced was blood, either unsorted or a sorted T cell fraction (not recorded which). The receptors originated from a male donor with ankylosing spondylitis or in good health (not recorded which).

Ten or more counts support this clonotype. This rearrangement joins TRBV7-2 to TRBJ1-1; D is unclear. This CDR3 is built from 15 residues. Looked up from germline, CDR1 is SGHTA and CDR2 is FQGNSA. Between the trimmed V and J ends, which lost 1 base and 1 base, there was a span of 10 bases. CDR3 in amino acids: CASSLEARGNTEAFF. The CDR3 bases are TGTGCCAGCAGCTTAGAAGCACGGGGGAACACTGAAGCTTTCTTT.

This clonotype has ten or more counts. The V call is TRBV10-3, the J call TRBJ2-5; 7 nucleotides match TRBD2. The length of the CDR3 is 10 residues. Losses at the gene ends were 10 bases for V and 5 bases for J; bases not matched to a gene: 1. Germline V gene lookup returns CDR1 ENHRY and CDR2 SYGVKD. The CDR3 spells CATGGETQYF. As DNA, the CDR3 is TGTGCCACCGGGGGGGAGACCCAGTACTTC.

This clonotype occurred a few times. The chain has TRBV5-1 and TRBJ2-3, with TRBD1 matching over 8 bases. Germline loops: CDR1 SGHRS, CDR2 YFSETQ. The CDR3 extends over 14 amino acids. V was clipped by 4 bases and J by 6 bases; unmatched bases: 7. DNA of the CDR3: TGCGCCAGCAGCGCCCGACAGGGGCCGGATACGCAGTATTTT. Translation gives CASSARQGPDTQYF.

This rearrangement joins TRBV5-1 to TRBJ2-5; 8 nucleotides agree with TRBD2. Germline V gene sequence: CDR1 SGHRS, CDR2 YFSETQ. V lost 7 bases to trimming and J lost 5 bases; unmatched junction nucleotides: 7. This CDR3 has 13 residues. CDR3 protein: CASGPGGQETQYF. The DNA of the CDR3 is TGCGCCAGCGGCCCGGGGGGGCAGGAGACCCAGTACTTC.

In this sample, this clonotype turned up many times. The V and J genes are TRBV5-1 and TRBJ2-7; D may be TRBD2 (6 bases). The CDR3 has 13 amino acids. V lost 7 bases, J lost 5 bases, and 16 bases lay in between. In germline, CDR1 is SGHRS, CDR2 YFSETQ. CDR3 DNA sequence: TGCGCCAGCCGCTATGGGGGGAACGACGAGCAGTACTTC. Translation gives CASRYGGNDEQYF.

The chain recombines TRBV4-2 with TRBJ1-2; D is unclear. There are 13 residues in the CDR3. Trimming pared 0 bases from V and 2 bases from J, leaving 4 bases between. Germline CDR1 is LGHNA and CDR2 is YNFKEQ. The DNA for the CDR3 is TGTGCCAGCAGCCAAGATCCCAACTATGGCTACACCTTC. Amino acids: CASSQDPNYGYTF.

This clonotype has a single count. The chain uses TRBV20-1 and TRBJ1-1; D gene unclear. The CDR3 runs 12 residues. CDR1 and CDR2 from the germline V gene are DFQATT and SNEGSKA (reference sequence). The V end was cut by 1 base, the J end by 7 bases, with 10 bases between. The chain's CDR3 is CSARGRKDEAFF. CDR3 in DNA: TGCAGTGCTAGAGGTCGCAAAGATGAAGCTTTCTTT.

In this sample, this clonotype turned up a few times. J is TRBJ2-7 and V is TRBV13; no clear D gene. The CDR3 is 13 residues long. Germline V lookup: CDR1 PRHDT, CDR2 FYEKMQ (reference sequence). The V and J ends lost 2 bases and 2 bases respectively, with 7 bases between them. CDR3 amino acids: CASSLTIPYEQYF. Here the CDR3 DNA reads TGTGCCAGCAGCTTAACCATACCCTACGAGCAGTACTTC. The full variable domain, rest sourced from reference TRBV13 and TRBJ2-7, is AAGVIQSPRHLIKEKRETATLKCYPIPRHDTVYWYQQGPGQDPQFLISFYEKMQSDKGSIPDRFSAQQFSDYHSELNMSSLELGDSALYFCASSLTIPYEQYFGPGTRLTVT.